These 27 T cell receptor beta chains share one sample of origin, sequenced in a study of identical twins. TCRdb analysed the 5' RACE reads with MiXCR anew, one entry per CDR3 protein. This sample has around 1.7 million distinct CDR3 sequences, with around a third found just once. Sequenced input: cord blood. These receptors were taken from a newborn girl in good health.

The V call is TRBV20-1, the J call TRBJ2-1; D is unresolved. V lost 3 bases, J lost 7 bases, and 7 bases lay in between. The CDR3 consists of 11 residues. Germline CDR1 reads DFQATT; CDR2 reads SNEGSKA (reference sequence). CDR3 residues: CSARGLNEQFF. CDR3 in DNA: TGCAGTGCTAGGGGGTTGAATGAGCAGTTCTTC.

The V gene is TRBV3-1, the J gene TRBJ2-2; TRBD2 aligns across 13 bases. After removal of 6 bases from V and 2 bases from J, the junction contained 3 bases not matched to a gene. This CDR3 has 16 residues. Germline-derived CDR1 and CDR2 are LGHDT and YNNKEL (reference sequence). The CDR3 sequence is CASRLAGGLNTGELFF. CDR3 nucleotides: TGTGCCAGCAGACTAGCGGGAGGGCTCAACACCGGGGAGCTGTTTTTT.

This clonotype came up a few times. The chain uses TRBV7-9 and TRBJ2-7; 9 nucleotides align to TRBD2. The CDR3 runs to 15 residues. CDR1 is SEHNR, CDR2 FQNEAQ, per germline (reference sequence). After removal of 3 bases from V and 1 base from J, the junction contained 4 bases not matched to a gene. For the CDR3, the DNA is TGTGCCAGCAGCTTCCTAGCGGGACCATCCTACGAGCAGTACTTC. Residues: CASSFLAGPSYEQYF.

This chain uses TRBV6-5 with TRBJ2-7, with 7 bases identical to TRBD2. Trimming at V came to 5 bases and at J to 1 base, leaving 8 bases not matched to a gene. The CDR3 loop spans 15 amino acids. Germline values: CDR1 MNHEY, CDR2 SVGAGI. The CDR3 loop reads CASSATSPGSYEQYF. As DNA, the CDR3 is TGTGCCAGCAGTGCGACTAGCCCAGGTTCCTACGAGCAGTACTTC.

This clonotype was seen only a few times. The chain joins TRBV29-1 to TRBJ2-3; D is perhaps TRBD2 (5 bases). The length of the CDR3 is 10 residues. Deletions cut 7 bases from V and 5 bases from J, with 7 bases between. Germline-derived CDR1 and CDR2 are SQVTM and ANQGSEA. Written as DNA, the CDR3 is TGCAGCGGGGAGTTAGATACGCAGTATTTT. It translates to CSGELDTQYF.

The chain recombines TRBV6-2 or TRBV6-3 with TRBJ1-2; D gene ambiguous. Germline values: CDR1 MNHEY, CDR2 SVGEGT. V lost 8 bases and J 3 bases, leaving 13 bases between the germline ends. The CDR3 is made up of 13 amino acids. The CDR3 protein is CASGRLVDYGYTF. The CDR3, as DNA: TGTGCCAGCGGCAGGCTGGTGGACTATGGCTACACCTTC.

The J gene is TRBJ1-2, the V gene TRBV5-1; D remains unclear. With 2 bases removed from V and 5 bases from J, the gap between germline ends came to 10 bases. Looked up from germline, CDR1 is SGHRS and CDR2 is YFSETQ. The CDR3 covers 13 residues. This CDR3 is CASSFGSFYGYTF. The CDR3 DNA follows: TGCGCCAGCAGCTTCGGGTCCTTTTATGGCTACACCTTC.

The table lists this clonotype with a count of one. The chain has TRBV11-2 and TRBJ2-1, with D uncertain. Trimming shortened V by 5 bases and J by 0 bases, and 11 bases separated the two germline ends. CDR1 and CDR2 from the germline V gene are SGHAT and FQNNGV. This CDR3 has 15 residues. In DNA form, the CDR3 reads TGTGCCAGCAGCCCCTGGGCGCCCTCCTACAATGAGCAGTTCTTC. Translated: CASSPWAPSYNEQFF.

The CDR3 nucleotides are TGTGCCAGCAACTTTCCGGGGAAACACACTGAAGCTTTCTTT. It is translated as CASNFPGKHTEAFF. V and J are TRBV2 and TRBJ1-1; the D is unclear. V gave up 7 bases and J gave up 3 bases, with 15 bases separating them. Germline loops: CDR1 SNHLY, CDR2 FYNNEI. This CDR3 is built from 14 residues. Filled out from reference TRBV2 and TRBJ1-1, the complete variable domain reads EPEVTQTPSHQVTQMGQEVILRCVPISNHLYFYWYRQILGQKVEFLVSFYNNEISEKSEIFDDQFSVERPDGSNFTLKIRSTKLEDSAMYFCASNFPGKHTEAFFGQGTRLTVV.

This chain connects TRBV7-9 to TRBJ1-2; perhaps TRBD1 as D (6 bases). The CDR3 length is 13 residues. Germline V gene lookup returns CDR1 SEHNR and CDR2 FQNEAQ (reference sequence). Trimming cost V 6 bases and J 4 bases, with 12 bases left between them. The chain's CDR3 is CASRTTTGYGYTF. The CDR3 DNA reads TGTGCCAGCAGGACAACGACAGGCTATGGCTACACCTTC.

This clonotype showed up just a few times. The V gene is TRBV12-3 or TRBV12-4, the J gene TRBJ2-3, with TRBD2 matching 10 bases. The CDR3 consists of 18 residues. The V gene end was trimmed by 7 bases and the J gene end by 1 base; junction bases not matched to a gene: 14. Here the CDR3 reads CASIPSVERGGRTDTQYF. The CDR3 nucleotides are TGTGCCAGCATCCCTTCGGTAGAGCGGGGGGGCCGCACAGATACGCAGTATTTT.

The chain joins TRBV20-1 to TRBJ2-5, with 8 bases identical to TRBD1. Judging by the DNA end, TRBJ2-7 fits better; the J call may be wrong. The CDR3 is 14 residues long. CDR1 is DFQATT, CDR2 SNEGSKA, per germline (reference sequence). The CDR3 bases are TGCAGTGCTAGTGACGGTGCAGGGGGCGGCGAGCAGTACTTC. Encoded protein: CSASDGAGGGEQYF.

The sample holds many counts of this clonotype. The rearrangement uses TRBV7-2 and TRBJ2-1, with D possibly TRBD2 on 6 matching bases. This CDR3 has 17 residues. Looked up from germline, CDR1 is SGHTA and CDR2 is FQGNSA. The V gene lost 1 base and the J gene lost 5 bases, with 18 bases spanning the gap. CDR3 in DNA: TGTGCCAGCAGCTTAGTCTTCAGGGCGGGATCCAACAATGAGCAGTTCTTC. This codes for CASSLVFRAGSNNEQFF.

The chain carries TRBV6-1 and TRBJ1-1, with D uncertain. CDR1 MNHNS and CDR2 SASEGT come from the germline V gene. V was cut by 6 bases and J by 3 bases, with 17 bases left in between. The CDR3 is 15 residues long. DNA of the CDR3: TGTGCCAGCAGGGCCTTAAAGACGAGGGACACTGAAGCTTTCTTT. It yields the protein CASRALKTRDTEAFF.

In its sample, this clonotype was seen a few times. The chain uses TRBV5-5 and TRBJ1-5; D not resolved. The CDR3 consists of 16 residues. Germline loops: CDR1 SGHKS, CDR2 YYEKEE (reference sequence). Between the trimmed V and J ends, which lost 1 base and 1 base, there was a span of 12 bases. The CDR3 protein is CASSLYGRWSNQPQHF. The CDR3 DNA reads TGTGCCAGCAGCTTGTACGGCAGGTGGAGCAATCAGCCCCAGCATTTT.

The rearrangement uses TRBV12-3 or TRBV12-4 and TRBJ2-2; D perhaps matches TRBD1 (6 bases). V was trimmed by 5 bases and J by 2 bases, leaving 12 bases between them. The CDR3 extends over 15 amino acids. The CDR3 nucleotides are TGTGCCAGCAGTGACGCAGGGGTAAACACCGGGGAGCTGTTTTTT. Its translation: CASSDAGVNTGELFF.

The rearrangement links TRBV9 to TRBJ2-7, with D unresolved. CDR1 SGDLS and CDR2 YYNGEE come from the germline V gene. With 3 bases removed from V and 0 bases from J, the gap between germline ends came to 7 bases. The CDR3 extends over 13 amino acids. The CDR3, as DNA: TGTGCCAGCAGCGACTACCTCTCCTACGAGCAGTACTTC. It is translated as CASSDYLSYEQYF.

V and J are TRBV7-2 and TRBJ2-3; 7 positions agree with TRBD2. The CDR3 extends over 15 amino acids. V lost 4 bases to trimming and J lost 3 bases; unmatched junction nucleotides: 7. Germline CDR1 is SGHTA and CDR2 is FQGNSA. In nucleotides, the CDR3 is TGTGCCAGCAGCTCCCAGCGGGGACGGACAGATACGCAGTATTTT. Protein: CASSSQRGRTDTQYF. Full variable domain (remainder filled in from reference TRBV7-2 and TRBJ2-3): GAGVSQSPSNKVTEKGKDVELRCDPISGHTALYWYRQSLGQGLEFLIYFQGNSAPDKSGLPSDRFSAERTGGSVSTLTIQRTQQEDSAVYLCASSSQRGRTDTQYFGPGTRLTVL.

The CDR3 sequence is CASSWGGPEQYF. In nucleotides, the CDR3 is TGTGCCAGCAGTTGGGGAGGGCCCGAGCAGTACTTC. The chain couples TRBV28 to TRBJ2-7; TRBD2 aligns across 7 bases. The CDR3 totals 12 residues. Germline-derived CDR1 and CDR2 are MDHEN and SYDVKM. The junction had 3 bases not matched to a gene; V was cut back by 4 bases and J by 6 bases.

This clonotype has only a few counts. V gene TRBV5-8 combines with J gene TRBJ2-4; a possible D gene is TRBD1 (6 bases). Germline loops: CDR1 SGHTS, CDR2 YDEGEE. Trimming cost V 5 bases and J 13 bases, with 25 bases left between them. The CDR3 sequence is 15 residues long. CDR3 in amino acids: CASRFEGVALLEQYF. The CDR3 DNA is TGTGCCAGCAGGTTCGAGGGGGTCGCCCTTTTGGAGCAGTACTTC.

CDR3 protein: CATRGDSNQPQHF. As DNA, the CDR3 is TGTGCCACCCGAGGGGATAGCAATCAGCCCCAGCATTTT. The V call is TRBV25-1, the J call TRBJ1-5; D is possibly TRBD1 (5 bases). Deletions cut 10 bases from V and 0 bases from J, with 10 bases between. The CDR3 sequence is 13 residues long. From germline, CDR1 is MGHDK and CDR2 SYGVNS.

V usage is TRBV6-1 and J usage is TRBJ2-5; 9 bases are shared with TRBD2. In germline, CDR1 is MNHNS, CDR2 SASEGT. This CDR3 spans 17 amino acids. V lost 1 base, J lost 2 bases, and 8 bases stayed unmatched. As DNA, the CDR3 is TGTGCCAGCAGTGAAGAGATAGCGGGGGCCCGACAAGAGACCCAGTACTTC. Translating gives CASSEEIAGARQETQYF.

A remark on this clonotype: Being one base from a much bigger clone, this may be a read error. The chain recombines TRBV7-2 with TRBJ2-7; possibly TRBD2 for D (5 bases). CDR3 length: 15 amino acids. From germline, CDR1 is SGHTA and CDR2 FQGNSA. The CDR3 loop is CASSFYGVRTYERYF. The CDR3 DNA is TGTGCCAGCAGCTTTTACGGGGTCAGAACCTACGAGCGGTACTTC.

The chain recombines TRBV6-1 with TRBJ2-7; the match to TRBD2 covers 7 bases. The CDR3 has 16 amino acids. Trimming at V came to 3 bases and at J to 7 bases, leaving 15 bases not matched to a gene. Germline V gene sequence: CDR1 MNHNS, CDR2 SASEGT. This CDR3 is CASSERGLPPYNEQYF. The CDR3 coding sequence is TGTGCCAGCAGTGAGCGGGGGTTACCCCCCTACAATGAGCAGTACTTC.

The rearrangement joins TRBV20-1 to TRBJ1-5; no firm D call. Trimming took 2 bases from V and 8 from J, leaving 13 bases between them. Germline V gene lookup returns CDR1 DFQATT and CDR2 SNEGSKA (reference sequence). This CDR3 has 13 residues. CDR3 amino acids: CSARRTAKEPQHF. CDR3 in DNA: TGCAGTGCTAGACGGACGGCTAAGGAGCCCCAGCATTTT.

The rearrangement links TRBV20-1 to TRBJ2-7; 14 nucleotides line up with TRBD2. TRBJ2-1 matches the DNA end more closely, so the J call is doubtful. This CDR3 comprises 17 residues. Per germline, CDR1 DFQATT and CDR2 SNEGSKA (reference sequence). The CDR3 DNA sequence: TGCAGTGCTAGATTCGCCGGGACTAGCGGGAGAGCGAATGAGCAGTTCTTC. Protein: CSARFAGTSGRANEQFF.

The rearrangement joins TRBV5-1 to TRBJ2-3, with D unresolved. The V and J ends lost 3 bases and 6 bases respectively, with 11 bases between them. Germline-derived CDR1 and CDR2 are SGHRS and YFSETQ. This CDR3 is 13 amino acids long. The CDR3 here is CASSSAILDTQYF. In DNA form, the CDR3 reads TGCGCCAGCAGCTCGGCGATATTGGATACGCAGTATTTT.